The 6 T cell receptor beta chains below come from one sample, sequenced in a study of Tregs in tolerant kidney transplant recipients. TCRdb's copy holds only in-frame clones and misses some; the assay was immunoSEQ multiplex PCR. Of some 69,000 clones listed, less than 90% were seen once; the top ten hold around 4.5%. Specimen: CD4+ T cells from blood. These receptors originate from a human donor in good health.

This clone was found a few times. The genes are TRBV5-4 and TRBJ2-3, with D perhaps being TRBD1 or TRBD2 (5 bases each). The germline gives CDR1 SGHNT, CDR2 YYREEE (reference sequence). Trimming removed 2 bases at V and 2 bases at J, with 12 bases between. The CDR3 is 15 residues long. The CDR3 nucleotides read TGTGCCAGCAGCTTCTCCGGGACCCTCACAGATACGCAGTATTTT. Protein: CASSFSGTLTDTQYF.

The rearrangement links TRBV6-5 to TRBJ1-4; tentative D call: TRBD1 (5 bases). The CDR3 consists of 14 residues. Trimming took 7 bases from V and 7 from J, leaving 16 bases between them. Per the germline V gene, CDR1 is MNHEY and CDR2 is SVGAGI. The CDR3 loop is CASTTGGWGEKLFF. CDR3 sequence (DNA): TGTGCCAGCACCACCGGGGGGTGGGGTGAAAAACTGTTTTTT.

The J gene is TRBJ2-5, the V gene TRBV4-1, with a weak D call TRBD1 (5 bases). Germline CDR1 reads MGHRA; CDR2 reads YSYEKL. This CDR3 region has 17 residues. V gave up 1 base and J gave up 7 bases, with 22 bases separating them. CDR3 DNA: TGCGCCAGCAGCCAAGCATTTGTAGACAGTCACAAGGCGACCCAGTACTTC. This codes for CASSQAFVDSHKATQYF.

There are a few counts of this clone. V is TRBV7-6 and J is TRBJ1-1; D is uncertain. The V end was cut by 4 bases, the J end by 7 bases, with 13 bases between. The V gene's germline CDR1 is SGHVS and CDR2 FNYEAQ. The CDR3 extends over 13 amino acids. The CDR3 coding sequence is TGTGCCAGCAGCTCGTTCTCCGGGATTGAAGCTTTCTTT. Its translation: CASSSFSGIEAFF.

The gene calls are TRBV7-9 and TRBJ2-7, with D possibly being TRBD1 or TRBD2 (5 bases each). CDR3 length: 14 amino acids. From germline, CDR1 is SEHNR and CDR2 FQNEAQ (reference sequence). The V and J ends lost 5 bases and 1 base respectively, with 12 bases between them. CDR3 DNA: TGTGCCAGCAGCCCCCGGGACGGTTCCTACGAGCAGTACTTC. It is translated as CASSPRDGSYEQYF.

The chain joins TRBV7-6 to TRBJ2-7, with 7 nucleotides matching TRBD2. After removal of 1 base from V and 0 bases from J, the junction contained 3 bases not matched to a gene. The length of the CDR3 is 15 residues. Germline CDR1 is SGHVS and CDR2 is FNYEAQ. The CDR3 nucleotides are TGTGCCAGCAGCTTAGGGCGGGAGAGCTCCTACGAGCAGTACTTC. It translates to CASSLGRESSYEQYF. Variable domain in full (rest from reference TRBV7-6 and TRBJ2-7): GAGVSQSPRYKVTKRGQDVALRCDPISGHVSLYWYRQALGQGPEFLTYFNYEAQQDKSGLPNDRFSAERPEGSISTLTIQRTEQRDSAMYRCASSLGRESSYEQYFGPGTRLTVT.